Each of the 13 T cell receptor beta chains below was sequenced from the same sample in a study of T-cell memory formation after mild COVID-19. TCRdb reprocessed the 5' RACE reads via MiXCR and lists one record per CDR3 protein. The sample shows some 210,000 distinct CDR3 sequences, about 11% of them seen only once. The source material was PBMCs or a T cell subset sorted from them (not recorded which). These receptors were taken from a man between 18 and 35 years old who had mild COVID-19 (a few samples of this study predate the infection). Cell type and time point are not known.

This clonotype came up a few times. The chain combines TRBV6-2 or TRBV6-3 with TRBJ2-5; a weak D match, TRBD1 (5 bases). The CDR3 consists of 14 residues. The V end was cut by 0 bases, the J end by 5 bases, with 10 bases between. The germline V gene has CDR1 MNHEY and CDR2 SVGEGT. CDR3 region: CASSYSGRQETQYF. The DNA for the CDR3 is TGTGCCAGCAGTTACTCGGGGCGGCAGGAGACCCAGTACTTC.

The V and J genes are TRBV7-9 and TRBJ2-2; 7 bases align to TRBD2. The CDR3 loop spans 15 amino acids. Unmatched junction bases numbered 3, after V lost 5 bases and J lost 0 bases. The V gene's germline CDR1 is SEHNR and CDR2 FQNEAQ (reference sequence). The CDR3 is CASSKTSPNTGELFF. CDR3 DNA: TGTGCCAGCAGCAAGACTAGCCCGAACACCGGGGAGCTGTTTTTT.

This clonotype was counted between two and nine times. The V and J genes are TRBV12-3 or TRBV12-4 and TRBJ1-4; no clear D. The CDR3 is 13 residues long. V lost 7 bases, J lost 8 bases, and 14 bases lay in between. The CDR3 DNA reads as TGTGCCAGCAATACCAACGAGGGCGAAAAACTGTTTTTT. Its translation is CASNTNEGEKLFF.

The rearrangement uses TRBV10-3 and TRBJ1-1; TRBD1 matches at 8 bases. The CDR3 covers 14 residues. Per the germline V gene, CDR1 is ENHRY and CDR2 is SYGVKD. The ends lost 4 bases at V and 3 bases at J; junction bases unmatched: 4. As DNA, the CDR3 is TGTGCCATCAGTGTATGGGGACAGGACACTGAAGCTTTCTTT. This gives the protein CAISVWGQDTEAFF.

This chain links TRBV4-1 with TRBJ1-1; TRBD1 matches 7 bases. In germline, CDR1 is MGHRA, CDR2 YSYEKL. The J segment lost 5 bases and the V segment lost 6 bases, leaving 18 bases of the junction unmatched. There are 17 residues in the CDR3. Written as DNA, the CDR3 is TGCGCCAGCAGTCAGCCGGTTAGGGGGCGGCCACCAACTGAAGCTTTCTTT. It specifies CASSQPVRGRPPTEAFF.

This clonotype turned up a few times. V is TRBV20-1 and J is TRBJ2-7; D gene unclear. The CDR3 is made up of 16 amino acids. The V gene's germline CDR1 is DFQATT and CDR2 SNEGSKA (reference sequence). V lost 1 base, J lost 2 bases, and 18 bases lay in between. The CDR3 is CSARALQDGVTYEQYF. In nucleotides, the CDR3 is TGCAGTGCTAGAGCCCTACAAGACGGAGTTACCTACGAGCAGTACTTC.

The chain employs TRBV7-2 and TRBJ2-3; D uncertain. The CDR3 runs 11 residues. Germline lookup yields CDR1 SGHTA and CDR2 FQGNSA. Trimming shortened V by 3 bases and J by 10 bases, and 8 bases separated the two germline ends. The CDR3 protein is CASSLGGSQYF. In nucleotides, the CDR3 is TGTGCCAGCAGCTTGGGCGGATCGCAGTATTTT.

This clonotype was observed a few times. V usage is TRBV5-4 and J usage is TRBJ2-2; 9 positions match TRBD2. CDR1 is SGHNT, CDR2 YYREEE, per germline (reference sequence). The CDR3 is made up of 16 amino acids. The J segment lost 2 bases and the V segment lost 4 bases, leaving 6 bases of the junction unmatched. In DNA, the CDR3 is TGTGCCAGCAGCCCGGGCGGGGGGGCCAACACCGGGGAGCTGTTTTTT. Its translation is CASSPGGGANTGELFF.

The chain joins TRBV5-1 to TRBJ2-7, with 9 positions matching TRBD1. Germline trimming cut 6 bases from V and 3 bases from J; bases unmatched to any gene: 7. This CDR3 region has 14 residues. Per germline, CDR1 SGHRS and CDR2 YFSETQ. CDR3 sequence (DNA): TGCGCCAGCACCCAGGGACAGGGCGGCTACGAGCAGTACTTC. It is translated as CASTQGQGGYEQYF.

DNA for the CDR3: TGTGCCAGCACTAAGGCGTTGGGCAATCAGCCCCAGCATTTT. Protein sequence: CASTKALGNQPQHF. This chain connects TRBV6-2 or TRBV6-3 to TRBJ1-5; D is unclear. Per the germline V gene, CDR1 is MNHEY and CDR2 is SVGEGT. The CDR3 covers 14 residues. V shed 7 bases and J shed 2 bases, with 12 bases lying between them.

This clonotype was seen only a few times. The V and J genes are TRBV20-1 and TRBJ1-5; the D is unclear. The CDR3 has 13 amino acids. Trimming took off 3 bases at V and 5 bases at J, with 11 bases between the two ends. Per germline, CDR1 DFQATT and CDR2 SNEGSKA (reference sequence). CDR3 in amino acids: CSASPAGYQPQHF. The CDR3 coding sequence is TGCAGTGCTAGCCCGGCAGGATATCAGCCCCAGCATTTT.

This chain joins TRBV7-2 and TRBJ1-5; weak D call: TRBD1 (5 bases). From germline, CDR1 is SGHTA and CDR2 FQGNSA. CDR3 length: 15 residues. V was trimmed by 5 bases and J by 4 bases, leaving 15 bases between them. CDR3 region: CASSAPGRRNQPQHF. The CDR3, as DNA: TGTGCCAGCAGCGCCCCGGGACGGAGAAATCAGCCCCAGCATTTT.

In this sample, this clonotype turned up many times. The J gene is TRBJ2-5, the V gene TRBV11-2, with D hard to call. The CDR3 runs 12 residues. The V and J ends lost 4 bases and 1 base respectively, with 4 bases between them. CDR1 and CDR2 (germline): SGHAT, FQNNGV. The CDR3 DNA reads TGTGCCAGCAGCTCGTTCCAAGAGACCCAGTACTTC. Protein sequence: CASSSFQETQYF.